This is a list of T cell receptor beta chains from one sample in a study of cytomegalovirus exposure and HLA in healthy donors. Sequenced by immunoSEQ multiplex PCR; TCRdb stores in-frame clones only, minus some. This table has approximately 200,000 clones, approximately 87% appearing once. The sequencing input was PBMCs. The receptors here all came from a human donor in good health. Each CDR3 is given with its conserved first and last residue. A D gene is named only where the DNA matches it firmly. Clone size, where shown, is once, few, many, or a class for clones that have expanded.

clone size: .
D gene: .
J gene: TRBJ2-7
V gene: TRBV6-1
CDR3 DNA: TGTGCCAGCAGTGTGGCCTCCGAGCAGTACTTC
CDR3 protein: CASSVASEQYF

clone size: .
D gene: TRBD1
J gene: TRBJ1-1
V gene: TRBV29-1
CDR3 DNA: TGCAGCGTTGAAGGTGGCAGGGGGGCTGAAGCTTTCTTT
CDR3 protein: CSVEGGRGAEAFF

clone size: .
D gene: TRBD1
J gene: TRBJ2-7
V gene: TRBV23-1
CDR3 DNA: TGCGCCAGCGGGACGGGACAGCAGAGCTCCTACGAGCAGTACTTC
CDR3 protein: CASGTGQQSSYEQYF

clone size: .
D gene: .
J gene: TRBJ2-7
V gene: TRBV29-1
CDR3 DNA: TGCAGCGTTGTTAGGGACTTGAACTACGAGCAGTACTTC
CDR3 protein: CSVVRDLNYEQYF

clone size: .
D gene: TRBD2
J gene: TRBJ2-3
V gene: TRBV7-2
CDR3 DNA: TGTGCCAGCAGCTCAGGACTAGCGGGTGATACGCAGTATTTT
CDR3 protein: CASSSGLAGDTQYF

clone size: .
D gene: TRBD1
J gene: TRBJ2-3
V gene: TRBV7-9
CDR3 DNA: TGTGCCAGCACCGAGACAGGGAGTGGCACAGATACGCAGTATTTT
CDR3 protein: CASTETGSGTDTQYF

clone size: .
D gene: .
J gene: TRBJ2-5
V gene: TRBV7-7
CDR3 DNA: TGTGCTAGCAGCTTAGGAGGGGGACAAGGAGAGACCCAGTACTTC
CDR3 protein: CASSLGGGQGETQYF

clone size: .
D gene: .
J gene: TRBJ2-7
V gene: TRBV10-1
CDR3 DNA: TGCGCCAGCAGTTCTTGGACGGGGAAAACCTACGAGCAGTACTTC
CDR3 protein: CASSSWTGKTYEQYF

clone size: once
D gene: .
J gene: TRBJ2-5
V gene: TRBV9
CDR3 DNA: TGTGCCAGCAGCGTAGACACAGGTCAAGAGACCCAGTACTTC
CDR3 protein: CASSVDTGQETQYF

clone size: .
D gene: .
J gene: TRBJ1-5
V gene: TRBV30
CDR3 DNA: TGTGCCTGGAGTGGGCAAGGGGGAGCTCAGCCCCAGCATTTT
CDR3 protein: CAWSGQGGAQPQHF

clone size: .
D gene: .
J gene: TRBJ1-2
V gene: TRBV28
CDR3 DNA: TGTGCCAGCAGTCAACAGGGCGGGGGTGGCTACACCTTC
CDR3 protein: CASSQQGGGGYTF

clone size: .
D gene: TRBD1
J gene: TRBJ1-2
V gene: TRBV30
CDR3 DNA: TGTGCCTGGCCGCGGAGACAGGGGCGTCCGGACTATGGCTACACCTTC
CDR3 protein: CAWPRRQGRPDYGYTF

clone size: once
D gene: TRBD2
J gene: TRBJ2-7
V gene: TRBV5-1
CDR3 DNA: TGCGCCAGCAGCTTGGACCCTAGCGGGTACGAGCAGTACTTC
CDR3 protein: CASSLDPSGYEQYF

clone size: .
D gene: TRBD2
J gene: TRBJ2-1
V gene: TRBV23-1
CDR3 DNA: TGCGCCAGCAAGGAACGCCCCCCACTAGCGGGCAATGAGCAGTTCTTC
CDR3 protein: CASKERPPLAGNEQFF

clone size: .
D gene: .
J gene: TRBJ2-5
V gene: TRBV5-1
CDR3 DNA: TGCGCCAGCAGCTTGGCGTCAGGGGGGACGGAGACCCAGTACTTC
CDR3 protein: CASSLASGGTETQYF

clone size: .
D gene: TRBD2
J gene: TRBJ2-5
V gene: TRBV15
CDR3 DNA: TGTGCCACCAGCTTCGGGACTAGCGGGATCCTGGGAGAGACCCAGTACTTC
CDR3 protein: CATSFGTSGILGETQYF

clone size: .
D gene: TRBD2
J gene: TRBJ2-5
V gene: TRBV6-5
CDR3 DNA: TGTGCCAGCTTTAAACTAGCGGGGGACCAAGAGACCCAGTACTTC
CDR3 protein: CASFKLAGDQETQYF

clone size: .
D gene: .
J gene: TRBJ2-7
V gene: TRBV28
CDR3 DNA: TGTGCCAGCAGCCCCAGGGACTACGAGCAGTACTTC
CDR3 protein: CASSPRDYEQYF

clone size: .
D gene: .
J gene: TRBJ1-1
V gene: TRBV21-1
CDR3 DNA: TGTGCCAGCATATTGCAGGGAAGGTGGGGAGCTTTCTTT
CDR3 protein: CASILQGRWGAFF

clone size: .
D gene: TRBD2
J gene: TRBJ2-1
V gene: TRBV29-1
CDR3 DNA: TGCAGCGGCTCCCCCTTGGCTAGCGGCTACCAAGGGGAGCAGTTCTTC
CDR3 protein: CSGSPLASGYQGEQFF

clone size: few
D gene: .
J gene: TRBJ2-7
V gene: TRBV9
CDR3 DNA: TGTGCCAGCAGCGAGGGGCCCCTGTACGAGCAGTACTTC
CDR3 protein: CASSEGPLYEQYF

clone size: .
D gene: .
J gene: TRBJ2-1
V gene: TRBV5-1
CDR3 DNA: TGCGCCAGCAGCTCAGGGGTGGGGAGCTCCTACAATGAGCAGTTCTTC
CDR3 protein: CASSSGVGSSYNEQFF

clone size: .
D gene: TRBD2
J gene: TRBJ2-5
V gene: TRBV5-1
CDR3 DNA: TGCGCCAGCAGCTTGGGACTAGCGGGAGATGGGGAGACCCAGTACTTC
CDR3 protein: CASSLGLAGDGETQYF

clone size: .
D gene: TRBD2
J gene: TRBJ2-5
V gene: TRBV2
CDR3 DNA: TGTGCCAGCAGGGGGACTAGCGGCGGGCCCCAGTACTTC
CDR3 protein: CASRGTSGGPQYF

clone size: .
D gene: .
J gene: TRBJ2-1
V gene: TRBV10-1
CDR3 DNA: TGCGCCAGCAGTGGGCCGACCCCTTGGAGCTCCTACAATGAGCAGTTCTTC
CDR3 protein: CASSGPTPWSSYNEQFF

clone size: .
D gene: .
J gene: TRBJ1-5
V gene: TRBV9
CDR3 DNA: TGTGCCAGCAGCGTGGCAGGGAATAGCAATCAGCCCCAGCATTTT
CDR3 protein: CASSVAGNSNQPQHF

clone size: .
D gene: .
J gene: TRBJ1-2
V gene: TRBV28
CDR3 DNA: TGTGCCAGCAGTTTCCAGGGGAATGGCTACACCTTC
CDR3 protein: CASSFQGNGYTF